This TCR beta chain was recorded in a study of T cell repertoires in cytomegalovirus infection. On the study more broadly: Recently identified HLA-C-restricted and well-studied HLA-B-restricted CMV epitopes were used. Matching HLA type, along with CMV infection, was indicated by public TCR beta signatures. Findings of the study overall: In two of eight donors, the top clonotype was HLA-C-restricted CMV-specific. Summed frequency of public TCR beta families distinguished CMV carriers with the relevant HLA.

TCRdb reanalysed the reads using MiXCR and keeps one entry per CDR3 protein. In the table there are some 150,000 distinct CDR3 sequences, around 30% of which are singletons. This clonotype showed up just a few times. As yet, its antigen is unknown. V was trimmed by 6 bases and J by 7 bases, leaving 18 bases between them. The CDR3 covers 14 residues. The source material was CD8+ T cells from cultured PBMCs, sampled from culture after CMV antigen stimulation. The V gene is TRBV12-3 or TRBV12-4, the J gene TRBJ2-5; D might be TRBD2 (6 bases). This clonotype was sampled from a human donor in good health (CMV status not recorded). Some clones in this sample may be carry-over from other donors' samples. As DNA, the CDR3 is TGTGCCAGCAGCCACGAGGAGGGTCGGACGACCCAGTACTTC. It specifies CASSHEEGRTTQYF.